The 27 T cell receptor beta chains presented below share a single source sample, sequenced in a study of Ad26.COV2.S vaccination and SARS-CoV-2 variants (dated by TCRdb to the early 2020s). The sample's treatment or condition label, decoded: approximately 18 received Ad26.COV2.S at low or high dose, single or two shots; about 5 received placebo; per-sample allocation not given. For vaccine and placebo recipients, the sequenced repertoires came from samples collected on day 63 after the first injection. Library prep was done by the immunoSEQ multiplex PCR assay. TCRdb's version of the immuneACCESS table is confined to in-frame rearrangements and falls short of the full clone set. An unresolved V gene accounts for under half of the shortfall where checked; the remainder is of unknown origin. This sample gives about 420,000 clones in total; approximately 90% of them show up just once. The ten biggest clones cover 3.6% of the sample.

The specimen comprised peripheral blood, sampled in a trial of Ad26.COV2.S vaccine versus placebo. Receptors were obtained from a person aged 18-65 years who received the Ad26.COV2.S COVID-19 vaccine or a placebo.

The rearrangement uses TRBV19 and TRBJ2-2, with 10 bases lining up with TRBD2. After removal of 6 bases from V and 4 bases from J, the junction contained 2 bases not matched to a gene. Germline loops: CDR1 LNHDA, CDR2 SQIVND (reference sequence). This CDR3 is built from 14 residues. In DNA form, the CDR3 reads TGTGCCAGTAGACGGACTAGCGGCACCGGGGAGCTGTTTTTT. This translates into CASRRTSGTGELFF.

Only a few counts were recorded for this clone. The CDR3 region is CASSLEDNFSYEQYF. The CDR3 DNA sequence: TGTGCCAGCAGTCTCGAGGACAACTTCTCCTACGAGCAGTACTTC. The gene calls are TRBV6-5 and TRBJ2-7; tentatively, D is TRBD1 (5 bases). The CDR3 sequence is 15 residues long. Germline V gene sequence: CDR1 MNHEY, CDR2 SVGAGI. The germline V and J ends were trimmed by 5 bases and 0 bases, with 14 bases remaining between them.

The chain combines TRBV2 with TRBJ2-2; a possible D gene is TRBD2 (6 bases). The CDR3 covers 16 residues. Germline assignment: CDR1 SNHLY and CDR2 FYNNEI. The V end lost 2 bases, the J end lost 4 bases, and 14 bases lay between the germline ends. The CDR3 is CASSERRAWATGELFF. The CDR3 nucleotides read TGTGCCAGCAGTGAAAGGAGGGCGTGGGCCACCGGGGAGCTGTTTTTT.

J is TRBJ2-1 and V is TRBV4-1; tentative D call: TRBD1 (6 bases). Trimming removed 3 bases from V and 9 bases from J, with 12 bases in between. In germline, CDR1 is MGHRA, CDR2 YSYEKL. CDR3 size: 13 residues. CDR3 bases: TGCGCCAGCAGCCATACAGGGAGAGGTGAGCAGTTCTTC. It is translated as CASSHTGRGEQFF.

The CDR3 is CASSLAGLLKETQYF. The CDR3 DNA sequence: TGTGCCAGCAGCTTAGCGGGGCTTTTAAAAGAGACCCAGTACTTC. The chain is built from TRBV7-2 and TRBJ2-5, with D tentatively TRBD1 (5 bases). Germline V lookup: CDR1 SGHTA, CDR2 FQGNSA. The CDR3 extends over 15 amino acids. The V gene lost 0 bases and the J gene lost 3 bases, with 11 bases spanning the gap.

The CDR3 DNA sequence: TGTGCCAGCAGCCAACAGGTTACAGAGGACATTCAGTACTTC. It codes for CASSQQVTEDIQYF. V is TRBV7-2 and J is TRBJ2-4, with D perhaps TRBD1 (5 bases). CDR1 SGHTA and CDR2 FQGNSA come from the germline V gene. CDR3 length: 14 residues. V was shortened by 5 bases and J by 8 bases, with 16 bases between the two germline ends.

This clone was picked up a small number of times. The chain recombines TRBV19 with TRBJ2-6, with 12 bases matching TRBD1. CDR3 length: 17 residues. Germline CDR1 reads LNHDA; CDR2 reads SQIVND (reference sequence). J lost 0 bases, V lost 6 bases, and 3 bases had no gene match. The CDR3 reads CASRPGQGASGANVLTF. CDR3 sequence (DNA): TGTGCCAGTAGGCCGGGACAGGGGGCCTCTGGGGCCAACGTCCTGACTTTC.

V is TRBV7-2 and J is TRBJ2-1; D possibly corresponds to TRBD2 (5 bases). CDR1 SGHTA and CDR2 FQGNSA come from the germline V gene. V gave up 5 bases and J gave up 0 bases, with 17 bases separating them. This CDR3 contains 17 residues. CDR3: CASSPRRRGGSYNEQFF. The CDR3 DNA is TGTGCCAGCAGCCCCCGCCGACGGGGTGGCTCCTACAATGAGCAGTTCTTC.

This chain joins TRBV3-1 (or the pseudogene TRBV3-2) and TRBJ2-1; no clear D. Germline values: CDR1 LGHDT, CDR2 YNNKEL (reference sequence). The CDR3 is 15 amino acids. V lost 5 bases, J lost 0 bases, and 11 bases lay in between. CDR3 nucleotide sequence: TGTGCCAGCAGCTTCGAGACGGGCTCCTACAATGAGCAGTTCTTC. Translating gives CASSFETGSYNEQFF.

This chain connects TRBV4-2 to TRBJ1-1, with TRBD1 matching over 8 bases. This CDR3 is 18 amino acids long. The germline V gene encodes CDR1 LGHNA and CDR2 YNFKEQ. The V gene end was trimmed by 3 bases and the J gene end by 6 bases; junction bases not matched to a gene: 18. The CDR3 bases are TGTGCCAGCAGCCAGAGACCGGGACAGGACCCTTACGAACCTGAAGCTTTCTTT. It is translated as CASSQRPGQDPYEPEAFF.

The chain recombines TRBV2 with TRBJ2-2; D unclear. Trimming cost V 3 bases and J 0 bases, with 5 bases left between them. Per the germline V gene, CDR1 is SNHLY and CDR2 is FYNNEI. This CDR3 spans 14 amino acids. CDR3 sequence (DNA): TGTGCCAGCAGTGAGTCCTCGAACACCGGGGAGCTGTTTTTT. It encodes CASSESSNTGELFF.

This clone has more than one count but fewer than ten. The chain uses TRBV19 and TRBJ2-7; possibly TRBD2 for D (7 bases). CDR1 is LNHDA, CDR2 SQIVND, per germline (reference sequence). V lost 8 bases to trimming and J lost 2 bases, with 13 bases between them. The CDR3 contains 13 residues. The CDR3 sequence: CASGAGAPYEQYF. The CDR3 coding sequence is TGTGCCAGTGGGGCGGGGGCCCCCTACGAGCAGTACTTC.

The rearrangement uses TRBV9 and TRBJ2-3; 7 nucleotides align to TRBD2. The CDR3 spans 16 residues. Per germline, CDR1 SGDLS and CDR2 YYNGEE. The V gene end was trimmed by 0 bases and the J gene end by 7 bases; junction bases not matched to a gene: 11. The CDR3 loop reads CASSVVGFGTMNTQYF. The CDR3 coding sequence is TGTGCCAGCAGCGTAGTAGGGTTCGGGACTATGAATACGCAGTATTTT. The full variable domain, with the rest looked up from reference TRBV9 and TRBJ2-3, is DSGVTQTPKHLITATGQRVTLRCSPRSGDLSVYWYQQSLDQGLQFLIQYYNGEERAKGNILERFSAQQFPDLHSELNLSSLELGDSALYFCASSVVGFGTMNTQYFGPGTRLTVL.

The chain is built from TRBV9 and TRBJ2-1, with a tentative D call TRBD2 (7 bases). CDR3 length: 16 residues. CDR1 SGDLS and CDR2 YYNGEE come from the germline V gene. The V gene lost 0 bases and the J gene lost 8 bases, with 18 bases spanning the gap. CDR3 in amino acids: CASSVEAGEGFDEQFF. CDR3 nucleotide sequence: TGTGCCAGCAGCGTAGAGGCAGGGGAGGGCTTCGATGAGCAGTTCTTC. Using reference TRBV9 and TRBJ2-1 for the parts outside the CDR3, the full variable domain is DSGVTQTPKHLITATGQRVTLRCSPRSGDLSVYWYQQSLDQGLQFLIQYYNGEERAKGNILERFSAQQFPDLHSELNLSSLELGDSALYFCASSVEAGEGFDEQFFGPGTRLTVL.

The CDR3 DNA reads as TGCGCCAGCAGCCACCGACAGGGCAATCAGCCCCAGCATTTT. Protein product: CASSHRQGNQPQHF. This chain connects TRBV4-1 to TRBJ1-5; maybe TRBD1 (6 bases). V lost 3 bases and J 2 bases, leaving 8 bases between the germline ends. CDR1 and CDR2 from the germline V gene are MGHRA and YSYEKL. The CDR3 has 14 amino acids.

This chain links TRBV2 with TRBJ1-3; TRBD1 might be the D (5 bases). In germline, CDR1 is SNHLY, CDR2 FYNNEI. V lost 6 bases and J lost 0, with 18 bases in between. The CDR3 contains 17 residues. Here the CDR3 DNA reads TGTGCCAGCAGCGTAGGGGTTACCCGATCCTCTGGAAACACCATATATTTT. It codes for CASSVGVTRSSGNTIYF.

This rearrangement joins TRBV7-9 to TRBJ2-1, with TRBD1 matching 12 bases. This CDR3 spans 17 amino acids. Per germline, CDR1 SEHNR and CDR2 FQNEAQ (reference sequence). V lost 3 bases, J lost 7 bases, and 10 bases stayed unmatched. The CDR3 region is CASSLVQGTGGRNEQFF. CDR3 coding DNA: TGTGCCAGCAGCTTGGTCCAAGGGACAGGGGGCCGGAATGAGCAGTTCTTC.

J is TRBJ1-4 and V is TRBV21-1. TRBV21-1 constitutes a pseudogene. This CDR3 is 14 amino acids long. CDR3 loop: CASSRINLCDKLFF. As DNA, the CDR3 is TGTGCCAGCAGCAGAATAAATCTGTGTGACAAACTGTTTTTT.

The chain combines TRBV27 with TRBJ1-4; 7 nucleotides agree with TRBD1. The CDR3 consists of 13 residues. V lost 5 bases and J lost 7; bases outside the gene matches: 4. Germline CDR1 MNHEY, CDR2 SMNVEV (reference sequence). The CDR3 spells CASSDRASEKLFF. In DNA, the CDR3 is TGTGCCAGCAGTGACAGGGCGAGTGAAAAACTGTTTTTT. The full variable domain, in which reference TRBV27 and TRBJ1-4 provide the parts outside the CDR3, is EAQVTQNPRYLITVTGKKLTVTCSQNMNHEYMSWYRQDPGLGLRQIYYSMNVEVTDKGDVPEGYKVSRKEKRNFPLILESPSPNQTSLYFCASSDRASEKLFFGSGTQLSVL.

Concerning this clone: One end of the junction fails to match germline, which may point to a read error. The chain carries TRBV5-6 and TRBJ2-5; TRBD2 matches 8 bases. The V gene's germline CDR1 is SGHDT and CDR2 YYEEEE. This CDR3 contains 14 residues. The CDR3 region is CAGSSTGGPQTQYF. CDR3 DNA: TGTGCCGGCAGCTCGACGGGGGGGCCCCAGACCCAGTACTTC.

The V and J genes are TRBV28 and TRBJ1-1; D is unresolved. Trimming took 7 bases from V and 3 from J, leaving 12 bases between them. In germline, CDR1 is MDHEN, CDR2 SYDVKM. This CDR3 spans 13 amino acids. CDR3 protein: CASTSDEYTEAFF. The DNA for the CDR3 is TGTGCCAGCACCTCAGACGAGTACACTGAAGCTTTCTTT.

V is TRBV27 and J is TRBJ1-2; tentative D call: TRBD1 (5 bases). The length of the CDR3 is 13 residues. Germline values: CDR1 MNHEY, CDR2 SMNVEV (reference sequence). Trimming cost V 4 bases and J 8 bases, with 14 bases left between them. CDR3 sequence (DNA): TGTGCCAGCAGTTCTCAGGGAAGTAAGGGCTACACCTTC. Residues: CASSSQGSKGYTF.

This CDR3 is CASSPPLAYTEAFF. The CDR3 coding sequence is TGTGCCAGCTCACCACCCTTAGCGTACACTGAAGCTTTCTTT. The V and J genes are TRBV18 and TRBJ1-1; D not certain. Trimming cost V 0 bases and J 3 bases, with 8 bases left between them. The CDR3 extends over 14 amino acids. The germline V gene has CDR1 KGHSH and CDR2 LQKENI.

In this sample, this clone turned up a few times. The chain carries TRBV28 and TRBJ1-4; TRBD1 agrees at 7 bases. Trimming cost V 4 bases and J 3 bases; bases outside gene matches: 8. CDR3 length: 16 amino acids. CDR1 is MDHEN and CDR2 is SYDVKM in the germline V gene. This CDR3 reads CASSSLGQEANEKLFF. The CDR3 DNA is TGTGCCAGCAGTTCCCTTGGACAGGAGGCTAATGAAAAACTGTTTTTT.

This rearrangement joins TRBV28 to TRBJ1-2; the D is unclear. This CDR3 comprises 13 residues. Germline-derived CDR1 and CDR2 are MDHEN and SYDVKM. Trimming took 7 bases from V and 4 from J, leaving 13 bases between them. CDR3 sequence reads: CASIRTGRYGYTF. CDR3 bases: TGTGCCAGCATCCGGACGGGCCGCTATGGCTACACCTTC.

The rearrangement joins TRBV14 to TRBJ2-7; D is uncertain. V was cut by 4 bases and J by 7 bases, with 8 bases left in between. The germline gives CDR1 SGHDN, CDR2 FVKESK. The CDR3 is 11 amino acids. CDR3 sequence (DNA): TGTGCCAGCAGCCTTTCCAGGGAGCAGTACTTC. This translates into CASSLSREQYF.

CDR3 amino acids: CASSGGGSSSYEQYF. CDR3 nucleotides: TGTGCCAGTTCCGGGGGTGGCAGCAGCTCCTACGAGCAGTACTTC. The chain uses TRBV7-9 and TRBJ2-7; a possible D gene is TRBD2 (6 bases). The CDR3 totals 15 residues. The germline gives CDR1 SEHNR, CDR2 FQNEAQ (reference sequence). Trimming left V 9 bases short and J 0 bases short, with 18 bases between.